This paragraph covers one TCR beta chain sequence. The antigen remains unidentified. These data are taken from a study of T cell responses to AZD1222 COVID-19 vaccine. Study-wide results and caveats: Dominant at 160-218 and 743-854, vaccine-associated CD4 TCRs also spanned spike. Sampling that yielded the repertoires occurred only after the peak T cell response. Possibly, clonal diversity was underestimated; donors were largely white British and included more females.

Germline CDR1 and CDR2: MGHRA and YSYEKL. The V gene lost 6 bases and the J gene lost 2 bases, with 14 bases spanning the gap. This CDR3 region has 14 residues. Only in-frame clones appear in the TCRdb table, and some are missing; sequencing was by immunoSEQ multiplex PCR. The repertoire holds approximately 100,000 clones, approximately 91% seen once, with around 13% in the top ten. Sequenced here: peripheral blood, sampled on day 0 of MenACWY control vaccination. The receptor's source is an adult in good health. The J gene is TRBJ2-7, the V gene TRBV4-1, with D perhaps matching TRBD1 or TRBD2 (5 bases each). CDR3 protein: CASRTRDGPYEQYF. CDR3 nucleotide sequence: TGCGCCAGCAGAACCCGGGACGGTCCCTACGAGCAGTACTTC.